This entry lists 4 T cell receptor beta chains sequenced from one sample in a study of cytomegalovirus exposure and HLA in healthy donors. Primers included in the PCR were 60 Vbeta and 13 Jbeta primers. The repertoire was sequenced with immunoSEQ multiplex PCR; TCRdb's copy has only in-frame clones and lacks some. This sample has some 160,000 clones; 70% to 80% occur once, and the top ten carry around 1.5%. Sequencing was performed on PBMCs. All receptors come from a man aged 40-49 years in good health and CMV-seronegative.

Remarks on this clone: One end of the junction fails to match germline, which may point to a read error. This rearrangement joins TRBV7-2 to TRBJ2-1; unclear D gene. The CDR3 length is 11 residues. Per germline, CDR1 SGHTA and CDR2 FQGNSA. The CDR3 spells CASSSFNEQFF. The CDR3 DNA reads as TGTGCCAGCAGCTCCTTCAATGAGCAGTTCTTC.

This chain links TRBV14 with TRBJ2-1, with TRBD1 as a possible D gene (5 bases). The CDR3 is 12 residues long. Germline V gene data show CDR1 as SGHDN and CDR2 as FVKESK. The germline V and J ends were trimmed by 4 bases and 7 bases, with 8 bases remaining between them. CDR3: CASSPQGNEQFF. For the CDR3, the DNA is TGTGCCAGCAGCCCTCAGGGAAATGAGCAGTTCTTC.

The chain links TRBV12-1 to TRBJ2-1; the table's D call, TRBD2, has no DNA check behind it. TRBV12-1 counts as a pseudogene. This CDR3 has 13 amino acids. In DNA, the CDR3 is TGTGCCAGCAGCCACAAGACTAGAGATGAGCAGTTCTTC. Protein: CASSHKTRDEQFF.

V gene TRBV7-9 combines with J gene TRBJ2-7; perhaps TRBD2 as D (7 bases). The CDR3 covers 15 residues. Per germline, CDR1 SEHNR and CDR2 FQNEAQ (reference sequence). Trimming cost V 0 bases and J 6 bases, with 15 bases left between them. CDR3 loop: CASSLAGGLSVEQYF. CDR3 coding DNA: TGTGCCAGCAGCTTAGCGGGGGGGCTAAGTGTCGAGCAGTACTTC.